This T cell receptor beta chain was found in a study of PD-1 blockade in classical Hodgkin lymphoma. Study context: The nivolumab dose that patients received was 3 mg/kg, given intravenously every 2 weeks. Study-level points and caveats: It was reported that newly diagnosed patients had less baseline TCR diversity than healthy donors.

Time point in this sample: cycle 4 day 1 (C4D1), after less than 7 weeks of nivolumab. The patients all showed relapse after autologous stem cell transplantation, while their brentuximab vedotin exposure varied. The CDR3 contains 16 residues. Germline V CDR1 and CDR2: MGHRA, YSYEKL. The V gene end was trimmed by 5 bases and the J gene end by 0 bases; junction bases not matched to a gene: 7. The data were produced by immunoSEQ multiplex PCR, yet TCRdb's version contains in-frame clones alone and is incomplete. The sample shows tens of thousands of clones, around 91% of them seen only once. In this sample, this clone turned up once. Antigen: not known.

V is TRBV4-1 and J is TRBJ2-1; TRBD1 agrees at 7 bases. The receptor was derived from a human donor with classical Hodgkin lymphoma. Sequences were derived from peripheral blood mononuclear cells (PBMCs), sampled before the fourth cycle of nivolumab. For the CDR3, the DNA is TGCGCCAGCAGCGACCACAGGGGCGTCTCCTACAATGAGCAGTTCTTC. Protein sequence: CASSDHRGVSYNEQFF.